A single sample gave rise to the 13 T cell receptor beta chains below, sequenced in a study of blood T cell repertoires in COVID-19 (dated by TCRdb to the early 2020s). Libraries were built with the immunoSEQ multiplex PCR assay. Drawn from immuneACCESS, this table holds only the in-frame rearrangements with V and J called that TCRdb kept. Clones are partly lost; checked studies trace under half to an unresolved V gene and leave the rest unexplained. The sample table lists roughly 160,000 clones, 65% to 80% of them with a count of one. The leading ten clones occupy around 19% of the sample. Sample: PBMCs or T cells enriched from blood (not recorded which). The receptors originated from a woman in her 70s in a cohort exposed to, infected with or recovered from COVID-19 (not recorded which).

This chain uses TRBV19 with TRBJ2-1, with D possibly being TRBD1 (6 bases). Germline values: CDR1 LNHDA, CDR2 SQIVND (reference sequence). V was clipped by 8 bases and J by 13 bases, with 15 bases between them. The CDR3 length is 11 residues. In nucleotides, the CDR3 is TGTGCCAGTGGGACACACGATCTTCAGTTCTTC. This sequence encodes CASGTHDLQFF.

V is TRBV6-5 and J is TRBJ2-3; 7 bases agree with TRBD1. The CDR3 has 14 residues. Per germline, CDR1 MNHEY and CDR2 SVGAGI. V shed 5 bases, J shed 1 base, and the junction held 3 bases outside the gene matches. Written as DNA, the CDR3 is TGTGCCAGCAGTCTGGGACAGCGCACAGATACGCAGTATTTT. Translating it yields CASSLGQRTDTQYF.

The chain combines TRBV7-2 with TRBJ1-2, with 10 positions matching TRBD1. J was trimmed by 8 bases and V by 3 bases; bases with no gene match: 12. This CDR3 contains 16 residues. In germline, CDR1 is SGHTA, CDR2 FQGNSA. This CDR3 reads CASSFATPGQGIGYTF. The CDR3 DNA reads TGTGCCAGCAGCTTCGCGACGCCGGGACAGGGGATAGGCTACACCTTC.

The chain uses TRBV14 and TRBJ2-1, with D unresolved. CDR1 is SGHDN, CDR2 FVKESK, per germline. This CDR3 has 16 amino acids. Trimming left V 0 bases short and J 0 bases short, with 9 bases between. The DNA of the CDR3 is TGTGCCAGCAGCCAAGACGCGTCTCGCTCCTACAATGAGCAGTTCTTC. Amino acid sequence: CASSQDASRSYNEQFF.

This chain connects TRBV18 to TRBJ2-1; no firm D call. This CDR3 region has 15 residues. Between the trimmed V and J ends, which lost 5 bases and 7 bases, there was a span of 18 bases. CDR1 is KGHSH, CDR2 LQKENI, per germline. The CDR3 is CASSTTEVRQNEQFF. The CDR3 region has the DNA TGTGCCAGCTCAACGACCGAGGTCCGTCAGAATGAGCAGTTCTTC. The entire variable domain, with the rest obtained from reference TRBV18 and TRBJ2-1, is as follows: NAGVMQNPRHLVRRRGQEARLRCSPMKGHSHVYWYRQLPEEGLKFMVYLQKENIIDESGMPKERFSAEFPKEGPSILRIQQVVRGDSAAYFCASSTTEVRQNEQFFGPGTRLTVL.

This clone was recorded only once. The chain joins TRBV9 to TRBJ2-1; 7 bases fit TRBD2. CDR1 and CDR2 (germline): SGDLS, YYNGEE. The CDR3 spans 13 residues. V lost 2 bases to trimming and J lost 8 bases; unmatched junction nucleotides: 4. CDR3 sequence reads: CASSVGGSDEQFF. Here the CDR3 DNA reads TGTGCCAGCAGCGTGGGCGGGAGCGATGAGCAGTTCTTC.

DNA of the CDR3: TGTGCCAGCACGGGAGGAGCGCGGGGAGAGACCCAGTACTTC. Translated: CASTGGARGETQYF. The chain has TRBV2 and TRBJ2-5, with 7 bases fitting TRBD2. From germline, CDR1 is SNHLY and CDR2 FYNNEI. This CDR3 region has 14 residues. V was clipped by 7 bases and J by 4 bases; unmatched bases: 9.

The V call is TRBV7-6, the J call TRBJ1-6, with D possibly being TRBD1 (5 bases). Germline loops: CDR1 SGHVS, CDR2 FNYEAQ. Trimming shortened V by 7 bases and J by 7 bases, and 17 bases separated the two germline ends. CDR3 length: 15 amino acids. CDR3 loop: CASIQVVGLNSPLHF. As DNA, the CDR3 is TGTGCCAGCATACAGGTCGTAGGTCTAAATTCACCCCTCCACTTT.

The V call is TRBV7-2, the J call TRBJ1-5; D not resolved. The CDR3 has 14 amino acids. Germline values: CDR1 SGHTA, CDR2 FQGNSA. V was pared by 2 bases and J by 4 bases, with 9 bases between. The CDR3 sequence: CASSLYTGNQPQHF. Written as DNA, the CDR3 is TGTGCCAGCAGCTTATACACGGGGAATCAGCCCCAGCATTTT.

This clone showed up just once. The chain combines TRBV11-3 with TRBJ2-7, with D perhaps matching TRBD2 (5 bases). Germline V gives CDR1 SGHNT, CDR2 YENEEA. The CDR3 spans 13 residues. Trimming shortened V by 4 bases and J by 5 bases, and 12 bases separated the two germline ends. CDR3 sequence reads: CASSSLGNNEQYF. DNA of the CDR3: TGTGCCAGCAGCTCCCTCGGGAACAACGAGCAGTACTTC.

The V gene is TRBV4-1, the J gene TRBJ2-3; 10 bases are shared with TRBD2. The CDR3 length is 18 residues. The germline CDR1 and CDR2 sequences are MGHRA and YSYEKL. Trimming at V came to 5 bases and at J to 2 bases, leaving 13 bases not matched to a gene. CDR3 sequence reads: CASSLAGGRGVITDTQYF. The CDR3 region has the DNA TGCGCCAGCAGCTTAGCGGGAGGACGTGGTGTTATCACAGATACGCAGTATTTT.

This chain joins TRBV5-6 and TRBJ2-7; maybe TRBD2 (5 bases). Germline CDR1 and CDR2: SGHDT and YYEEEE. This CDR3 is 15 amino acids long. V dropped 0 bases and J dropped 1 base, with 11 bases sitting between them. CDR3 sequence reads: CASSLGAGGSYEQYF. DNA for the CDR3: TGTGCCAGCAGCTTGGGCGCGGGCGGTTCCTACGAGCAGTACTTC.

V is TRBV21-1 and J is TRBJ2-1; the table gives TRBD1 as D, unverified against the DNA. TRBV21-1 is described as a pseudogene. There are 13 residues in the CDR3. The CDR3 DNA reads as TGTGCCAGCCGAGACAGGGGAGGCAATGAGCAGTTCTTC. Its translation: CASRDRGGNEQFF.